The 10 T cell receptor beta chains listed next were all sequenced from one sample in a study of T cell responses to AZD1222 COVID-19 vaccine. Method: immunoSEQ multiplex PCR; TCRdb's copy keeps in-frame clones and lacks some. Of some 150,000 clones in the sample, more than 75% were seen once. The sample was peripheral blood, taken on day 0 of AZD1222 vaccination. These receptors came from an adult in good health.

The chain links TRBV10-3 to TRBJ1-2, with D hard to call. The CDR3 loop spans 12 amino acids. Trimming cost V 6 bases and J 0 bases, with 5 bases left between them. Germline-derived CDR1 and CDR2 are ENHRY and SYGVKD. The CDR3 nucleotides read TGTGCCATCAGGGCTTCTAACTATGGCTACACCTTC. This gives the protein CAIRASNYGYTF.

CDR3 nucleotides: TGTGCCAGCAGTAGAGGGGACAGGGGGTCCTTGGAGACCCAGTACTTC. It encodes CASSRGDRGSLETQYF. The rearrangement uses TRBV25-1 and TRBJ2-5; 11 positions match TRBD1. This CDR3 spans 16 amino acids. CDR1 is MGHDK and CDR2 is SYGVNS in the germline V gene. With V trimmed by 5 bases and J by 5 bases, 10 bases remained unmatched.

The CDR3 nucleotides read TGTGCCAGCAGTTTCCACAGTCGATCCTATAATTCACCCCTCCACTTT. Translated: CASSFHSRSYNSPLHF. The chain employs TRBV28 and TRBJ1-6; D ambiguous. Germline loops: CDR1 MDHEN, CDR2 SYDVKM. This CDR3 contains 16 residues. The ends were cut back, 3 bases at V and 1 base at J, with 10 bases in the middle.

The genes are TRBV4-1 and TRBJ1-1; TRBD1 is a possible D gene (6 bases). Germline assignment: CDR1 MGHRA and CDR2 YSYEKL. With 1 base removed from V and 6 bases from J, the gap between germline ends came to 12 bases. There are 14 residues in the CDR3. The CDR3 here is CASSQGEGGPEAFF. The CDR3 DNA sequence: TGCGCCAGCAGCCAAGGTGAGGGGGGGCCTGAAGCTTTCTTT.

The V call is TRBV9, the J call TRBJ1-5, with D possibly being TRBD1 (5 bases). V shed 0 bases and J shed 7 bases, with 11 bases lying between them. The CDR3 loop spans 14 amino acids. Germline CDR1 is SGDLS and CDR2 is YYNGEE. CDR3 in amino acids: CASSVGGAQQPQHF. The CDR3 DNA is TGTGCCAGCAGCGTAGGAGGGGCACAGCAGCCCCAGCATTTT. The full variable domain, in which reference TRBV9 and TRBJ1-5 provide the parts outside the CDR3, is DSGVTQTPKHLITATGQRVTLRCSPRSGDLSVYWYQQSLDQGLQFLIQYYNGEERAKGNILERFSAQQFPDLHSELNLSSLELGDSALYFCASSVGGAQQPQHFGDGTRLSIL.

The rearrangement links TRBV10-3 to TRBJ1-2, with D possibly matching TRBD1 (6 bases). V dropped 6 bases and J dropped 3 bases, with 17 bases sitting between them. The CDR3 runs 15 residues. Germline-derived CDR1 and CDR2 are ENHRY and SYGVKD. In nucleotides, the CDR3 is TGTGCCATCAGGGGGGCGGCGGACGCGGACTATGGCTACACCTTC. This codes for CAIRGAADADYGYTF.

The V and J genes are TRBV2 and TRBJ1-5, with D hard to call. Germline V gene lookup returns CDR1 SNHLY and CDR2 FYNNEI. The V and J ends lost 4 bases and 4 bases respectively, with 14 bases between them. There are 15 residues in the CDR3. The CDR3: CASSVGRLTNQPQHF. The CDR3 DNA is TGTGCCAGCAGTGTGGGCAGGCTAACAAATCAGCCCCAGCATTTT.

The chain recombines TRBV3-1 (or the pseudogene TRBV3-2) with TRBJ1-1; D gene ambiguous. The germline V gene encodes CDR1 LGHDT and CDR2 YNNKEL (reference sequence). V was trimmed by 7 bases and J by 7 bases, leaving 19 bases between them. The CDR3 is made up of 14 amino acids. CDR3 DNA sequence: TGTGCCAGCACCCCAGCTTTAGGCGGCTTTGAAGCTTTCTTT. Its protein product is CASTPALGGFEAFF.

The J gene is TRBJ1-5, the V gene TRBV6-5; 9 positions match TRBD1. The CDR3 totals 15 residues. The junction had 7 bases not matched to a gene; V was cut back by 8 bases and J by 2 bases. Germline V gives CDR1 MNHEY, CDR2 SVGAGI. CDR3 residues: CASCTGTGCNQPQHF. The CDR3 DNA reads as TGTGCCAGCTGCACCGGGACAGGGTGCAATCAGCCCCAGCATTTT.

The chain employs TRBV11-2 and TRBJ2-7; D remains unclear. The ends were cut back, 5 bases at V and 4 bases at J, with 18 bases in the middle. CDR3 size: 15 residues. Germline assignment: CDR1 SGHAT and CDR2 FQNNGV. The CDR3 DNA follows: TGTGCCAGCAGCATTGAGTTTACGCGACAATACGAGCAGTACTTC. This codes for CASSIEFTRQYEQYF.